Listed below are T cell receptor beta chains from one sample, sequenced in a study of cytomegalovirus exposure and HLA in healthy donors. Clones were read by immunoSEQ multiplex PCR, and TCRdb kept only the in-frame ones, dropping some. The top ten hold about 9% of the sample, which has 90,000 to 130,000 clones, about 70% seen once. The sample was PBMCs. The receptors here all came from a man younger than 40 in good health and CMV-seropositive. Each CDR3 is given with its conserved first and last residue. Fields, in order: D gene, V gene, clone size, J gene, CDR3 protein, CDR3 DNA. D genes are given only for firm matches. Only some rows state a clone size, as once, few, many or a class for expanded clones.

TRBD1,TRBV27,.,TRBJ2-4,CASSPNIPGQQRAKNIQYF,TGTGCCAGCAGTCCTAACATCCCGGGACAGCAACGAGCCAAAAACATTCAGTACTTC
.,TRBV9,few,TRBJ1-4,CASSAGREEKLFF,TGTGCCAGCAGCGCCGGCAGGGAAGAAAAACTGTTTTTT
.,TRBV28,few,TRBJ1-5,CASSLSRNQPQHF,TGTGCCAGCAGTTTGAGCAGGAATCAGCCCCAGCATTTT
.,TRBV29-1,.,TRBJ1-4,CSVGLQGTNEKLFF,TGCAGCGTTGGCCTACAGGGAACTAATGAAAAACTGTTTTTT
TRBD1,TRBV28,.,TRBJ1-1,CASTSDRGGLKAFF,TGTGCCAGCACCTCGGACAGGGGCGGTTTGAAGGCTTTCTTT
TRBD1,TRBV6-1,.,TRBJ1-2,CASIGGYNYGYTF,TGTGCCAGCATAGGGGGCTATAACTATGGCTACACCTTC
TRBD1,TRBV5-6,.,TRBJ2-7,CASSHYRGREREQYF,TGTGCCAGCAGCCACTACAGGGGGCGCGAAAGGGAGCAGTACTTC
.,TRBV4-1,.,TRBJ1-6,CASSPTDWERPLHF,TGCGCCAGCAGTCCCACGGACTGGGAGAGACCCCTCCACTTT
.,TRBV10-3,.,TRBJ1-1,CATRGEGTSTEAFF,TGTGCCACCCGGGGGGAGGGGACGAGTACTGAAGCTTTCTTT
TRBD1,TRBV28,.,TRBJ1-1,CANKGQANTEAFF,TGTGCCAACAAGGGACAGGCGAACACTGAAGCTTTCTTT
.,TRBV28,once,TRBJ1-4,CASSLDAGKGGLRNEKLFF,TGTGCCAGCAGTTTAGATGCAGGGAAGGGTGGATTGCGTAATGAAAAACTGTTTTTT
.,TRBV9,few,TRBJ2-7,CASSVGGWSYEQYF,TGTGCCAGCAGCGTCGGGGGTTGGTCCTACGAGCAGTACTTC
TRBD1,TRBV19,.,TRBJ1-6,CASSGQGYAESPLHF,TGTGCCAGTAGTGGACAGGGGTATGCTGAATCACCCCTCCACTTT
.,TRBV28,.,TRBJ2-1,CASSARREQFF,TGTGCCAGCAGTGCGCGTCGTGAGCAGTTCTTC
.,TRBV7-7,once,TRBJ2-2,CASSLAKSTGELFF,TGTGCTAGCAGCTTAGCGAAGAGCACCGGGGAGCTGTTTTTT
TRBD1,TRBV4-1,once,TRBJ2-3,CASSQDGQVSTDTQYF,TGCGCCAGCAGCCAAGATGGACAGGTTAGCACAGATACGCAGTATTTT
TRBD1,TRBV2,.,TRBJ1-5,CASRADRVNQPQHF,TGTGCCAGCAGGGCGGACAGGGTGAATCAGCCCCAGCATTTT
TRBD1,TRBV6-6,.,TRBJ1-5,CASTPWGTGSNQPQHF,TGTGCCAGCACCCCATGGGGGACAGGGTCCAATCAGCCCCAGCATTTT
TRBD2,TRBV4-1,.,TRBJ2-2,CASSQELAGGPGTGELFF,TGCGCCAGCAGCCAAGAACTAGCGGGAGGGCCGGGCACCGGGGAGCTGTTTTTT
.,TRBV11-2,.,TRBJ2-7,CASSLGAGPRYEQYF,TGTGCCAGCAGCTTAGGGGCGGGTCCGCGCTACGAGCAGTACTTC
TRBD1,TRBV5-6,.,TRBJ1-2,CASSLTMTRQGNYGYTF,TGTGCCAGCAGCTTGACTATGACGCGACAGGGAAACTATGGCTACACCTTC
.,TRBV5-5,once,TRBJ1-1,CASSFWGLNTEAFF,TGTGCCAGCAGCTTCTGGGGCCTTAACACTGAAGCTTTCTTT
.,TRBV19,few,TRBJ2-5,CASSIGGAGRETQYF,TGTGCCAGTAGTATTGGGGGGGCCGGGAGGGAGACCCAGTACTTC
TRBD2,TRBV5-5,.,TRBJ2-1,CASSPTRLGLAGANEQFF,TGTGCCAGCAGCCCCACGAGATTAGGACTAGCGGGAGCCAATGAGCAGTTCTTC
.,TRBV5-1,.,TRBJ1-1,CASNPSGGDTEAFF,TGCGCCAGCAACCCGAGTGGGGGGGACACTGAAGCTTTCTTT
TRBD1,TRBV19,.,TRBJ1-1,CASRYRGTEAFF,TGTGCCAGTAGATACAGGGGCACTGAAGCTTTCTTT
TRBD2,TRBV5-1,.,TRBJ2-1,CASSPWTSGSSYNEQFF,TGCGCCAGCAGCCCTTGGACTAGCGGGAGCTCCTACAATGAGCAGTTCTTC
.,TRBV28,.,TRBJ1-1,CASSFVQVEPNTEAFF,TGTGCCAGCAGTTTCGTACAGGTCGAGCCAAACACTGAAGCTTTCTTT
.,TRBV30,.,TRBJ1-2,CAWSVEAPYGYTF,TGTGCCTGGAGTGTAGAGGCCCCATATGGCTACACCTTC
TRBD1,TRBV7-9,.,TRBJ1-5,CASSTSDRGGNQPQHF,TGTGCCAGCAGCACATCGGACAGGGGGGGCAATCAGCCCCAGCATTTT
.,TRBV7-2,.,TRBJ2-1,CASSRGYRAGNEQFF,TGTGCCAGCAGCCGTGGTTACAGGGCAGGCAATGAGCAGTTCTTC
TRBD1,TRBV18,.,TRBJ2-2,CASSRTGVDTGELFF,TGTGCCAGCTCACGAACAGGGGTGGACACCGGGGAGCTGTTTTTT
.,TRBV2,.,TRBJ1-5,CASSTGYSNQPQHF,TGTGCCAGCAGTACAGGGTATAGCAATCAGCCCCAGCATTTT
TRBD1,TRBV7-9,.,TRBJ1-2,CASSGTGRDYGYTF,TGTGCCAGCAGCGGGACAGGGAGGGACTATGGCTACACCTTC
.,TRBV7-9,.,TRBJ2-1,CASFTGNEQFF,TGTGCCAGCTTTACAGGGAATGAGCAGTTCTTC
TRBD1,TRBV29-1,few,TRBJ1-1,CSFGTGSTEAFF,TGCAGCTTCGGGACAGGGAGCACTGAAGCTTTCTTT
TRBD2,TRBV6-5,.,TRBJ2-7,CATLPRDYLGEQYF,TGTGCCACCCTTCCCCGGGACTACCTCGGGGAGCAGTACTTC
TRBD1,TRBV13,once,TRBJ1-2,CASSLGSGGFGYTF,TGTGCCAGCAGCTTAGGGTCAGGGGGCTTTGGCTACACCTTC
.,TRBV11-2,.,TRBJ1-4,CASSLAGVGELFF,TGTGCCAGCAGCTTAGCGGGGGTCGGGGAACTGTTTTTT
TRBD1,TRBV5-1,.,TRBJ1-4,CASSSGATGTGEKLFF,TGCGCCAGCAGCTCAGGGGCGACAGGGACGGGTGAAAAACTGTTTTTT
TRBD1,TRBV4-2,.,TRBJ2-7,CASSQERQGALGEQYF,TGTGCCAGCAGCCAAGAGAGGCAGGGGGCTCTTGGCGAGCAGTACTTC
.,TRBV5-4,.,TRBJ2-1,CASSYEVGGSYNEQFF,TGTGCCAGCAGCTATGAGGTCGGTGGTTCCTACAATGAGCAGTTCTTC
.,TRBV19,.,TRBJ2-3,CASRSASFRTDTQYF,TGTGCCAGTAGATCCGCGTCTTTTAGAACAGATACGCAGTATTTT
.,TRBV12-5,.,TRBJ1-1,CASGLGQFTEAFF,TGTGCTAGTGGTTTGGGACAATTTACTGAAGCTTTCTTT
.,TRBV5-1,.,TRBJ1-6,CASSLGEGPLPLHF,TGCGCCAGCAGCTTGGGAGAGGGCCCGTTGCCCCTCCACTTT
.,TRBV29-1,.,TRBJ1-2,CSVEAGGMDGYTF,TGCAGCGTTGAAGCCGGGGGGATGGATGGCTACACCTTC
TRBD2,TRBV19,.,TRBJ2-3,CASNPLGGTTDTQYF,TGTGCCAGTAACCCCCTGGGGGGGACGACGGATACGCAGTATTTT
TRBD2,TRBV9,.,TRBJ2-4,CASSGTSGEAKNIQYF,TGTGCCAGCAGCGGAACTAGCGGGGAAGCCAAAAACATTCAGTACTTC
.,TRBV7-3,few,TRBJ1-2,CASSSTPGDYGYTF,TGTGCCAGCAGCTCAACACCAGGGGACTATGGCTACACCTTC
TRBD1,TRBV19,few,TRBJ1-1,CASSISGTANTEAFF,TGTGCCAGTAGTATATCTGGGACAGCGAACACTGAAGCTTTCTTT
.,TRBV30,.,TRBJ1-1,CAWSVTENTEAFF,TGTGCCTGGAGTGTGACAGAGAACACTGAAGCTTTCTTT
.,TRBV27,.,TRBJ1-2,CASSGGMDGYTF,TGTGCCAGCAGCGGGGGTATGGATGGCTACACCTTC
.,TRBV6-5,.,TRBJ1-1,CASSYSGGTEAFF,TGTGCCAGCAGTTACTCAGGGGGAACTGAAGCTTTCTTT